This T cell receptor (beta chain) was sequenced for a study of T cell repertoires in cytomegalovirus infection (dated by TCRdb to between 2017 and 2020). Broadly, across the study: The peptide stimulations were aimed at well-studied HLA-B-restricted epitopes as well as recently identified HLA-C-restricted CMV epitopes, whose presentation resists viral immunomodulation. Donor HLA type was relevant to the analysis, because carriage of CMV infection together with the matching HLA type was indicated by public TCR beta signatures.

According to the germline V gene, CDR1 reads SGHTA and CDR2 reads FQGNSA. The germline ends are 22 bases apart after V is trimmed by 3 bases and J by 4 bases. The CDR3 holds 19 amino acids from the cysteine to the phenylalanine. Kept here is only the CDR3 DNA, which spans 57 bases and is read in frame from base 1. This specimen's treatment or condition label, interpreted: in vitro stimulation with specific CMV peptide epitopes to enrich CMV-specific T cells. The run used an Illumina HiSeq 1500. Starting from the raw public reads, TCRdb applied fastp trimming at Q25, assembled clones with MiXCR and retained in-frame beta chains. Rows are combined by CDR3 protein, so each entry shows the most common genes and DNA. The sample table holds hundreds of thousands of distinct CDR3 sequences, of which 25% to 40% were seen once. The ten largest clones capture over 10% of the sample. What the work shows at the level of the full study, not this receptor alone: Cumulative frequency of public TCR beta family members discriminated carriers of CMV infection plus the relevant HLA type in this cohort and an independent roughly 320-donor cohort. The ex vivo response was dominated by HLA-C-restricted CMV-specific TCR beta clonotypes, which also provided the single most frequent clonotype in two of eight donors.

Concerning this clonotype itself: Its antigen specificity is not known. One base away there is no much larger clone; base qualities are not given.

This TCR was recovered from a human donor in good health (CMV status not recorded). Some clones in this sample may be carry-over from other donors' samples. The material sequenced was cultured CD8+ T cells from PBMCs, taken from culture after CMV antigen stimulation. This receptor chain uses TRBV7-2 and TRBJ2-6; a confident D gene designation cannot be given. The DNA sequence reads TGTGCCAGCAGCTTGAAATCCTGCATGGCAGGAGTCGGGGCCAACGTCCTGACTTTC. Translation gives CASSLKSCMAGVGANVLTF. With all but the CDR3 taken from the reference TRBV7-2 and TRBJ2-6 genes, the full variable domain is: GAGVSQSPSNKVTEKGKDVELRCDPISGHTALYWYRQSLGQGLEFLIYFQGNSAPDKSGLPSDRFSAERTGGSVSTLTIQRTQQEDSAVYLCASSLKSCMAGVGANVLTFGAGSRLTVL.